This note documents a single T cell receptor beta chain sequence. This clonotype was seen a handful of times. Its target antigen remains unknown. No base-level quality is on record; no much larger clone is a single base apart. The entry originates in a study of CD8 T cells in ankylosing spondylitis (dated by TCRdb to 2017 to 2019). Broadly, across the study: To find TCR variants linked to disease, the study profiled T cell receptor beta repertoires in ankylosing spondylitis patients and healthy donors. The full study cohort comprised around 25 ankylosing spondylitis patients and some 100 healthy donors. Peripheral blood was sampled, and synovial fluid was additionally collected from ankylosing spondylitis patients. The research as a whole found: Blood from ankylosing spondylitis patients appeared to be characterized by a TCR beta motif composed of eight highly homologous amino acid variants. Some motif variants were previously reported in synovial fluid and blood of reactive arthritis patients, suggesting common disease-initiation mechanisms. According to the report, matched synovial fluid samples from ankylosing spondylitis patients were significantly enriched for the disease-linked clones. The disease-linked clones had a CD8+ phenotype and were found at relatively low frequencies in peripheral blood.

Sequencing relied on an Illumina HiSeq 2500. TCR beta libraries were prepared by quantitative 5'-RACE with molecular barcodes. The source study handled its data this way. Disease-linked TCR variants were identified with a new computational method built on a probabilistic model of VDJ rearrangement. The public sequencing data were trimmed at Q25 with fastp and processed into clonotypes with MiXCR by TCRdb, which kept only in-frame beta chains. Each entry merges the rows of one CDR3 protein and shows their most common DNA and genes. The authors' filters were not applied to this entry. This sample gives tens of thousands of distinct CDR3 sequences in total; under 30% of them show up just once. The top ten hold around 56% of the sample. V gives up 7 bases and J gives up 4 bases, and the segment between their germline ends measures 10 bases. From the cysteine through the phenylalanine, the CDR3 covers 12 amino acids. Only the CDR3 portion is preserved as DNA: 36 bases, with reading frame beginning at the first base. The CDR1 and CDR2 encoded by the germline V gene (reference sequence) are DFQATT and SNEGSKA.

The sequence derives from a male donor with ankylosing spondylitis or in good health (not recorded which). The rearrangement joined TRBV20-1 to TRBJ1-4; no D gene call is confident. The sequenced sample was blood, either unsorted or a sorted T cell fraction (not recorded which). CDR3 sequence: CSGLQNNEKLFF. At the DNA level, the sequence is TGCAGTGGGTTACAGAATAATGAAAAACTGTTTTTT.